This T cell receptor beta chain was identified in a study of CD8 T cells in Susac syndrome. The multiple sclerosis controls were treatment-naive patients, and their relapsing-remitting disease was stable or active. Random hexamers were used to reverse transcribe the RNA input (about 0.5 to 1 ug). TCRdb re-derived calls from the immunoSEQ multiplex PCR reads in MiXCR, one entry per CDR3 protein. Of approximately 270,000 distinct CDR3 sequences detected, 80% to 95% appear once; the ten largest clones hold about 0.07%. Sequencing used CD4+ T cells from PBMCs. The sequence was collected from a human donor with multiple sclerosis.

The CDR3 nucleotides are TGTGCCAGCGGCAAAGCGGGAGGGCACTGGGATGAGCAGTTCTTC. It codes for CASGKAGGHWDEQFF. V is TRBV9 and J is TRBJ2-1, with 10 bases aligning to TRBD2. CDR3 length equals 15 residues. Germline lookup yields CDR1 SGDLS and CDR2 YYNGEE. V lost 7 bases and J lost 8; bases outside the gene matches: 12.